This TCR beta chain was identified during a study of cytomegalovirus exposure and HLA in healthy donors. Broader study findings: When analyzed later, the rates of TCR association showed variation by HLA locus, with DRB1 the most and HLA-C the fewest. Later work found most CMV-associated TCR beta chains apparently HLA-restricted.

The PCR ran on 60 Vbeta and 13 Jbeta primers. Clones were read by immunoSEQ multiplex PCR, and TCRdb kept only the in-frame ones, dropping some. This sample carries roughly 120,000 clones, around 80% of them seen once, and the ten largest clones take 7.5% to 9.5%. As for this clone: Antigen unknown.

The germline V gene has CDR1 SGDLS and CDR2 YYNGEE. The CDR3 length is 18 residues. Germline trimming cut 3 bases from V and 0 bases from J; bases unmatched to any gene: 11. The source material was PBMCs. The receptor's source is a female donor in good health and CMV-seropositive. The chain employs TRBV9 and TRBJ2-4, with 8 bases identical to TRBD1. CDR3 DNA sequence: TGTGCCAGCAGCGAATCGGGACAGGCAAATCTAGCCAAAAACATTCAGTACTTC. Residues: CASSESGQANLAKNIQYF.